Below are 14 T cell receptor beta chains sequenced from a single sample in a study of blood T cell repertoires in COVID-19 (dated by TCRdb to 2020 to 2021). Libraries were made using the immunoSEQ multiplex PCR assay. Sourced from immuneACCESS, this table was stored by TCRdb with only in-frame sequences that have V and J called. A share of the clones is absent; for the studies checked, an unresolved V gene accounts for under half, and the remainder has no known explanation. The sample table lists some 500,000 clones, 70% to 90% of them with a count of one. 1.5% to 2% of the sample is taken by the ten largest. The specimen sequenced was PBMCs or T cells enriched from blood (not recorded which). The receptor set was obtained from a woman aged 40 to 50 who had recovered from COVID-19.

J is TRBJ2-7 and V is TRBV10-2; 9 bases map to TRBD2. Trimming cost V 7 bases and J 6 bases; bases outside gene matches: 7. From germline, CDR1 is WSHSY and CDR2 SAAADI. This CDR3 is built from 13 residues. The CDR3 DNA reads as TGCGCCAGCACCCGGACTAGCGAGGCCGAGCAGTACTTC. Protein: CASTRTSEAEQYF.

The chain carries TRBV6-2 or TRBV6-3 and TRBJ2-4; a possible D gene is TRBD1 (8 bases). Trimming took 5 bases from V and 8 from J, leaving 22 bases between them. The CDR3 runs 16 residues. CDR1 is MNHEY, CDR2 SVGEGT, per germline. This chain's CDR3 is CASSTPNRGGWDIQYF. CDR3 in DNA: TGTGCCAGCAGTACTCCGAACAGGGGGGGTTGGGACATTCAGTACTTC.

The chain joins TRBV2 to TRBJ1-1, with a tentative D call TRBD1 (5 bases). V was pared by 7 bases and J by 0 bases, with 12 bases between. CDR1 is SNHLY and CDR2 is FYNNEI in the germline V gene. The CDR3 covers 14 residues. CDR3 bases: TGTGCCAGCAATAGACAGACCATGAACACTGAAGCTTTCTTT. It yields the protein CASNRQTMNTEAFF.

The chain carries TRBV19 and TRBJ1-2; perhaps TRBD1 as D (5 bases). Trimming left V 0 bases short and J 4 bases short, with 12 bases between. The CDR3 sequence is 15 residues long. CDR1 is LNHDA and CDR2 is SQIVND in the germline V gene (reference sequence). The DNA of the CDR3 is TGTGCCAGTAGTATAGATGGGGCAGGGCCCTATGGCTACACCTTC. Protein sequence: CASSIDGAGPYGYTF.

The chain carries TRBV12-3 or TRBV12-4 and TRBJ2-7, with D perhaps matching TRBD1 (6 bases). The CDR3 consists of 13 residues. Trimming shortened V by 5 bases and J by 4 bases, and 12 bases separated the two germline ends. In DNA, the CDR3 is TGTGCCAGCAGTACCTCCAGGGGTTACGAGCAGTACTTC. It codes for CASSTSRGYEQYF.

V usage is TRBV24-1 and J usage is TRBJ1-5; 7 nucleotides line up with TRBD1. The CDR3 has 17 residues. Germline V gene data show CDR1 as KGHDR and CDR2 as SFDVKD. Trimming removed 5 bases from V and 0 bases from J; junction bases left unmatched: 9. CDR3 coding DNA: TGTGCCACCAGTGGAAGCCCAGGGGGGTATAGCAATCAGCCCCAGCATTTT. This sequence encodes CATSGSPGGYSNQPQHF.

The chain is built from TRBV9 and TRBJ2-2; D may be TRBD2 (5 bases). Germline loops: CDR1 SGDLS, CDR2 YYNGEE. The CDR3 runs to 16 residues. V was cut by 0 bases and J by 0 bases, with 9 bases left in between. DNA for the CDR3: TGTGCCAGCAGCGTAGAGCGGACGGCGAACACCGGGGAGCTGTTTTTT. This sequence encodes CASSVERTANTGELFF.

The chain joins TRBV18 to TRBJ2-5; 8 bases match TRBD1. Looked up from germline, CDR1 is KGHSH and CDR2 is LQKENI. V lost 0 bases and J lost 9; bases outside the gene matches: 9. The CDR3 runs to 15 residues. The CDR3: CASSPPSGQGSAQYF. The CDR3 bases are TGTGCCAGCTCACCACCGAGTGGACAGGGATCTGCCCAGTACTTC.

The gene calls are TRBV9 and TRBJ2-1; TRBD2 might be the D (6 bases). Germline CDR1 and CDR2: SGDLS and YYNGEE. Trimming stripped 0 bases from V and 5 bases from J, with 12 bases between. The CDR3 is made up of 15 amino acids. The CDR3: CASSVDLATNNEQFF. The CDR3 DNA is TGTGCCAGCAGCGTAGATCTAGCGACTAACAATGAGCAGTTCTTC.

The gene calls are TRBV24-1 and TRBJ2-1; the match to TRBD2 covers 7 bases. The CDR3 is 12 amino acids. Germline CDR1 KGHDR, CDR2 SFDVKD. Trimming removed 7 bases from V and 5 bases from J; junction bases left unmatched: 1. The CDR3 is CATRGGDNEQFF. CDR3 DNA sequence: TGTGCCACCAGGGGGGGGGACAATGAGCAGTTCTTC.

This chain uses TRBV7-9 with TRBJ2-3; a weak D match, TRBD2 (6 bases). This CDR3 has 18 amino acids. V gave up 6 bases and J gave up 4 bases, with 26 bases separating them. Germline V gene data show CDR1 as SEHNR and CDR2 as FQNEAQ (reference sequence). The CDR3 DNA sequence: TGTGCCAGCAGAATATATAGGAGTACCGGGAGAACTGCAGATACGCAGTATTTT. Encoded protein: CASRIYRSTGRTADTQYF.

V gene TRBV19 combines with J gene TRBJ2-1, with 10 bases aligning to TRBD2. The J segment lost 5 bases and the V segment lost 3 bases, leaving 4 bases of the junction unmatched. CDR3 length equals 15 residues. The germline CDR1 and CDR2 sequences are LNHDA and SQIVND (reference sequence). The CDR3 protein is CASSILAGGHNEQFF. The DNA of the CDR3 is TGTGCCAGTAGTATTTTAGCGGGAGGCCACAATGAGCAGTTCTTC.

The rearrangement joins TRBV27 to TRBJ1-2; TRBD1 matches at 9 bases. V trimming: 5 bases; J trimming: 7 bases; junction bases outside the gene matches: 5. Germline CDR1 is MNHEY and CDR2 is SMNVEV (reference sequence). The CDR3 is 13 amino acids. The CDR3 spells CASSRQGVGGYTF. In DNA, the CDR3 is TGTGCCAGCAGTCGACAGGGGGTGGGTGGCTACACCTTC.

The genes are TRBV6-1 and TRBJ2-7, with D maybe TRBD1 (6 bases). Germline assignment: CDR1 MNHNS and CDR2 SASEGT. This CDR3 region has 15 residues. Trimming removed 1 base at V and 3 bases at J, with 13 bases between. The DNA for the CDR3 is TGTGCCAGCAGTGAAGGGAGACAGGAATACTACGAGCAGTACTTC. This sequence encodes CASSEGRQEYYEQYF.